This TCR beta chain was recorded in a study of blood T cell repertoires in COVID-19. Trimming removed 0 bases at V and 1 base at J, with 8 bases between. The CDR3 runs to 15 residues. Germline values: CDR1 SGDLS, CDR2 YYNGEE. Clones were read by immunoSEQ multiplex PCR, and TCRdb kept only the in-frame ones, dropping some. The sample holds around 110,000 clones, roughly 80% seen once. Material: peripheral blood. The receptor comes from a man between 65 and 79 years old with acute or convalescent COVID-19. V and J are TRBV9 and TRBJ2-1; TRBD2 is a possible D gene (6 bases). The CDR3 DNA reads TGTGCCAGCAGCGTAGATCGGGGGTCCTACAATGAGCAGTTCTTC. It encodes CASSVDRGSYNEQFF.